The T cell receptor (beta chain) under discussion was sequenced for a study of blood T cell repertoires in COVID-19. Study in general: PBMCs, B-cell-depleted T cells, or T cells were the source of the cDNA or gDNA that made up the material.

The CDR3 contains 13 residues. Germline-derived CDR1 and CDR2 are SGHRS and YFSETQ. The ends were cut back, 4 bases at V and 2 bases at J, with 10 bases in the middle. Profiled with immunoSEQ multiplex PCR; TCRdb holds only in-frame clones, not every one. This table has approximately 350,000 clones, 87% appearing once. Patients of the Seattle cohort, enrolled during active infection, were followed longitudinally. The sequenced material came from peripheral blood. This rearrangement joins TRBV5-1 to TRBJ2-7, with D unresolved. The receptor was isolated from a woman in her 50s with COVID-19, enrolled during active disease. The CDR3 region is CASSEYSTYEQYF. The DNA for the CDR3 is TGCGCCAGCAGCGAGTACAGTACCTACGAGCAGTACTTC.